The 27 T cell receptor beta chains below all came from one sample that was sequenced in a study of shared clonotypes between healthy human individuals. TCRdb keeps only in-frame clones here, not all; method: immunoSEQ multiplex PCR. The sample gives about 2.5 million clones, roughly 92% of which show up once; 0.37% is in the top ten. The sequencing input was naive CD4+ T cells from PBMCs. Subset described: CD45RA+ positively selected. Receptors were obtained from a man in his late teens or twenties in good health. Some clones in this sample may be carry-over from other donors' samples.

V is TRBV27 and J is TRBJ2-3; 8 nucleotides agree with TRBD2. Germline loops: CDR1 MNHEY, CDR2 SMNVEV (reference sequence). Unmatched junction bases numbered 17, after V lost 3 bases and J lost 6 bases. This CDR3 is built from 18 residues. The CDR3 is CASSFSTPGGRKEDTQYF. The CDR3 DNA reads as TGTGCCAGCAGTTTCTCTACCCCGGGGGGGCGCAAGGAGGATACGCAGTATTTT.

The CDR3 protein is CASRQGWLTFYEQYF. The DNA for the CDR3 is TGCGCCAGCAGGCAGGGGTGGTTAACTTTCTACGAGCAGTACTTC. The V and J genes are TRBV5-1 and TRBJ2-7; D possibly corresponds to TRBD1 (6 bases). Germline V CDR1 and CDR2: SGHRS, YFSETQ. The CDR3 length is 15 residues. The V end lost 5 bases, the J end lost 3 bases, and 18 bases lay between the germline ends. Full variable domain (remainder filled in from reference TRBV5-1 and TRBJ2-7): KAGVTQTPRYLIKTRGQQVTLSCSPISGHRSVSWYQQTPGQGLQFLFEYFSETQRNKGNFPGRFSGRQFSNSRSEMNVSTLELGDSALYLCASRQGWLTFYEQYFGPGTRLTVT.

The CDR3 loop reads CASSLLGQVGNQPQHF. The CDR3 nucleotides read TGTGCCAGCAGCTTACTTGGGCAGGTGGGAAATCAGCCCCAGCATTTT. This chain joins TRBV7-2 and TRBJ1-5, with unresolved D. Germline lookup yields CDR1 SGHTA and CDR2 FQGNSA. The V end lost 2 bases, the J end lost 4 bases, and 15 bases lay between the germline ends. The CDR3 runs 16 residues.

The chain links TRBV30 to TRBJ1-5, with 8 nucleotides matching TRBD1. The length of the CDR3 is 15 residues. CDR1 and CDR2 (germline): GTSNPN, SVGIG (reference sequence). After removal of 3 bases from V and 5 bases from J, the junction contained 9 bases not matched to a gene. The CDR3 DNA reads TGTGCCTGGAGAGGGCCAGGGGGCGGGTATCAGCCCCAGCATTTT. Its protein product is CAWRGPGGGYQPQHF.

The V and J genes are TRBV29-1 and TRBJ2-5, with 10 bases matching TRBD2. The J call may be incorrect, as the DNA end agrees better with TRBJ2-7. Germline V gene lookup returns CDR1 SQVTM and CDR2 ANQGSEA. This CDR3 region has 15 residues. DNA for the CDR3: TGCAGCGTTGAAATGTGGCAGCGGGAGGGCTACGAGCAGTACTTC. It yields the protein CSVEMWQREGYEQYF.

This chain connects TRBV14 to TRBJ1-1; D is undetermined. V lost 1 base to trimming and J lost 8 bases, with 14 bases between them. Per the germline V gene, CDR1 is SGHDN and CDR2 is FVKESK. CDR3 length: 14 amino acids. The CDR3 DNA follows: TGTGCCAGCAGCCAAGGTTTTAGGACTGCCGAAGCTTTCTTT. Protein: CASSQGFRTAEAFF.

V usage is TRBV5-1 and J usage is TRBJ2-1; 8 bases are shared with TRBD1. CDR1 is SGHRS, CDR2 YFSETQ, per germline. Trimming took 4 bases from V and 8 from J; bases not matched to a gene: 8. This CDR3 spans 14 amino acids. CDR3 sequence reads: CASSEGQGWDEQFF. DNA for the CDR3: TGCGCCAGCAGCGAAGGACAGGGTTGGGATGAGCAGTTCTTC.

The J gene is TRBJ1-5, the V gene TRBV28, with unresolved D. Trimming took off 5 bases at V and 4 bases at J, with 9 bases between the two ends. Germline V gene lookup returns CDR1 MDHEN and CDR2 SYDVKM. The CDR3 covers 13 residues. CDR3 sequence (DNA): TGTGCCAGCAGTCCTAGGGAAAATCAGCCCCAGCATTTT. Translation: CASSPRENQPQHF. Full variable domain (outside the CDR3, taken from reference TRBV28 and TRBJ1-5): DVKVTQSSRYLVKRTGEKVFLECVQDMDHENMFWYRQDPGLGLRLIYFSYDVKMKEKGDIPEGYSVSREKKERFSLILESASTNQTSMYLCASSPRENQPQHFGDGTRLSIL.

The rearrangement uses TRBV7-8 and TRBJ2-7; 9 nucleotides align to TRBD2. Germline V gene data show CDR1 as SGHVS and CDR2 as FQNEAQ. With V trimmed by 5 bases and J by 6 bases, 14 bases remained unmatched. The CDR3 contains 16 residues. For the CDR3, the DNA is TGTGCCAGCAGCCTCACCTTCGCGCGGGAGGGCCTCGAGCAGTACTTC. Encoded protein: CASSLTFAREGLEQYF.

CDR3 loop: CASSPRMWQGADYGYTF. CDR3 bases: TGTGCCAGCAGCCCTCGTATGTGGCAGGGGGCCGACTATGGCTACACCTTC. The V call is TRBV7-9, the J call TRBJ1-2; 8 positions agree with TRBD1. The V gene end was trimmed by 5 bases and the J gene end by 3 bases; junction bases not matched to a gene: 14. There are 17 residues in the CDR3. CDR1 is SEHNR and CDR2 is FQNEAQ in the germline V gene (reference sequence).

This chain uses TRBV5-4 with TRBJ2-5; possibly TRBD1 for D (6 bases). The CDR3 spans 13 residues. The germline gives CDR1 SGHNT, CDR2 YYREEE (reference sequence). Trimming pared 2 bases from V and 5 bases from J, leaving 10 bases between. The CDR3 sequence is CASSFPGVETQYF. CDR3 sequence (DNA): TGTGCCAGCAGCTTCCCAGGGGTTGAGACCCAGTACTTC.

CDR3 in DNA: TGTGCCAGCAGACGAGGGGGTACAGTAACTAATGAAAAACTGTTTTTT. Its translation is CASRRGGTVTNEKLFF. The V and J genes are TRBV7-9 and TRBJ1-4; possible D gene TRBD1, 6 bases. V shed 6 bases and J shed 1 base, with 15 bases lying between them. Germline V gene data show CDR1 as SEHNR and CDR2 as FQNEAQ (reference sequence). This CDR3 region has 16 residues.

V is TRBV4-2 and J is TRBJ2-1; TRBD2 matches at 15 bases. Per germline, CDR1 LGHNA and CDR2 YNFKEQ. This CDR3 is 18 amino acids long. Trimming cost V 2 bases and J 8 bases; bases outside gene matches: 10. The CDR3 DNA reads TGTGCCAGCAGCCAACCCCCCCGGACTAGCGGGAGGGGGGATGAGCAGTTCTTC. Amino acids: CASSQPPRTSGRGDEQFF.

The chain uses TRBV28 and TRBJ2-2, with 7 positions matching TRBD2. CDR1 MDHEN and CDR2 SYDVKM come from the germline V gene. The CDR3 covers 16 residues. Trimming removed 3 bases from V and 0 bases from J; junction bases left unmatched: 4. In nucleotides, the CDR3 is TGTGCCAGCAGTTTGGGGGGGACCACGAACACCGGGGAGCTGTTTTTT. This encodes CASSLGGTTNTGELFF.

The chain uses TRBV4-1 and TRBJ1-2, with D tentatively TRBD1 (5 bases). This CDR3 contains 14 residues. Germline-derived CDR1 and CDR2 are MGHRA and YSYEKL. The V end was cut by 3 bases, the J end by 4 bases, with 12 bases between. The CDR3 is CASSHPGGVYGYTF. CDR3 sequence (DNA): TGCGCCAGCAGCCACCCTGGGGGGGTCTATGGCTACACCTTC.

A word on this clone: A read error may produce the germline difference seen at one junction end. This chain joins TRBV6-1 and TRBJ1-3; D is ambiguous. This CDR3 has 10 residues. Germline-derived CDR1 and CDR2 are MNHNS and SASEGT. The CDR3 coding sequence is TGTGCCAGCAGCGGACCTCGGACGGGGTTT. Amino acids: CASSGPRTGF.

This rearrangement joins TRBV5-5 to TRBJ1-4; possible D gene TRBD1, 6 bases. Per the germline V gene, CDR1 is SGHKS and CDR2 is YYEKEE (reference sequence). V was shortened by 6 bases and J by 10 bases, with 22 bases between the two germline ends. The CDR3 spans 15 residues. CDR3 sequence (DNA): TGTGCCAGCAACCCCGGGGGGCCCAGTCAGGGAAAACTGTTTTTT. The encoded protein is CASNPGGPSQGKLFF. Filled out from reference TRBV5-5 and TRBJ1-4, the complete variable domain reads DAGVTQSPTHLIKTRGQQVTLRCSPISGHKSVSWYQQVLGQGPQFIFQYYEKEERGRGNFPDRFSARQFPNYSSELNVNALLLGDSALYLCASNPGGPSQGKLFFGSGTQLSVL.

The V gene is TRBV5-1, the J gene TRBJ2-7; D gene unclear. Trimming removed 0 bases from V and 1 base from J, with 14 bases in between. The CDR3 extends over 16 amino acids. Germline CDR1 is SGHRS and CDR2 is YFSETQ. The DNA for the CDR3 is TGCGCCAGCAGCTTGGAACCAACCACCTATTCCTACGAGCAGTACTTC. Translation gives CASSLEPTTYSYEQYF.

The rearrangement uses TRBV9 and TRBJ2-7; either TRBD1 or TRBD2 may supply D (5 bases each). V was trimmed by 7 bases and J by 12 bases, leaving 17 bases between them. The CDR3 totals 11 residues. Germline V gene data show CDR1 as SGDLS and CDR2 as YYNGEE. This CDR3 reads CASLFRGTGYF. CDR3 DNA: TGTGCCAGCCTCTTTAGAGGGACGGGGTACTTC.

This chain joins TRBV23-1 and TRBJ2-3; D possibly matches TRBD1 or TRBD2 (6 bases each). TRBV23-1 has ORF status, its function being uncertain. Between the trimmed V and J ends, which lost 4 bases and 4 bases, there was a span of 21 bases. The CDR3 totals 17 residues. The CDR3, as DNA: TGCGCCAGCAGTCGACCTAGGGGGGCCACATACGCAGATACGCAGTATTTT. This translates into CASSRPRGATYADTQYF.

The chain employs TRBV30 and TRBJ1-3; no clear D. V was trimmed by 7 bases and J by 4 bases, leaving 11 bases between them. The CDR3 sequence is 12 residues long. The germline V gene has CDR1 GTSNPN and CDR2 SVGIG (reference sequence). For the CDR3, the DNA is TGTGCCTCCCACCCACAGGGAAACACCATATATTTT. It specifies CASHPQGNTIYF.

V gene TRBV11-3 combines with J gene TRBJ2-5; D may be TRBD2 (5 bases). V lost 0 bases, J lost 3 bases, and 8 bases lay in between. This CDR3 comprises 14 residues. Germline lookup yields CDR1 SGHNT and CDR2 YENEEA. DNA of the CDR3: TGTGCCAGCAGCTTAGATTTCGGGGAAGAGACCCAGTACTTC. It yields the protein CASSLDFGEETQYF. Using reference TRBV11-3 and TRBJ2-5 for the parts outside the CDR3, the full variable domain is EAGVVQSPRYKIIEKKQPVAFWCNPISGHNTLYWYLQNLGQGPELLIRYENEEAVDDSQLPKDRFSAERLKGVDSTLKIQPAELGDSAVYLCASSLDFGEETQYFGPGTRLLVL.

This chain links TRBV19 with TRBJ2-1; TRBD2 agrees at 7 bases. Germline lookup yields CDR1 LNHDA and CDR2 SQIVND (reference sequence). This CDR3 region has 14 residues. The J segment lost 3 bases and the V segment lost 5 bases, leaving 4 bases of the junction unmatched. CDR3 coding DNA: TGTGCCAGTAGTTTGGCGGGAGTCTACAATGAGCAGTTCTTC. Translated: CASSLAGVYNEQFF.

For this clone: The same CDR3 is also encoded by other DNA sequences in this sample. This chain links TRBV5-1 with TRBJ2-1; the D gene is possibly TRBD2 (5 bases). V dropped 3 bases and J dropped 1 base, with 11 bases sitting between them. CDR1 SGHRS and CDR2 YFSETQ come from the germline V gene. CDR3 length equals 15 residues. CDR3 nucleotide sequence: TGCGCCAGCAGCTCGGACGGAGGATCCTACAATGAGCAGTTCTTC. Its translation: CASSSDGGSYNEQFF.

As concerns this clone: This CDR3 is also generated by other DNA sequences in the sample. The chain recombines TRBV28 with TRBJ1-5; a possible D gene is TRBD1 (5 bases). Trimming stripped 6 bases from V and 4 bases from J, with 13 bases between. Germline assignment: CDR1 MDHEN and CDR2 SYDVKM. CDR3 length: 14 residues. For the CDR3, the DNA is TGTGCCAGCAGCCCCGACAGACCTAATCAGCCCCAGCATTTT. Its protein product is CASSPDRPNQPQHF.

The chain combines TRBV27 with TRBJ2-3; 10 bases are a match to TRBD1. Germline V gene sequence: CDR1 MNHEY, CDR2 SMNVEV (reference sequence). The CDR3 covers 16 residues. V gave up 6 bases and J gave up 0 bases; unmatched junction bases: 6. CDR3 amino acids: CASSLTGGWSTDTQYF. As DNA, the CDR3 is TGTGCCAGCAGCCTGACAGGGGGCTGGAGCACAGATACGCAGTATTTT.

V and J are TRBV5-1 and TRBJ1-2, with D perhaps matching TRBD1 (5 bases). Trimming pared 4 bases from V and 8 bases from J, leaving 15 bases between. The CDR3 is made up of 13 amino acids. Germline V gene data show CDR1 as SGHRS and CDR2 as YFSETQ. Written as DNA, the CDR3 is TGCGCCAGCAGCCTAGGACAAAACTTGGGCTACACCTTC. This encodes CASSLGQNLGYTF.